This T cell receptor (beta chain) was recorded in a study of cytomegalovirus exposure and HLA in healthy donors. Study-wide results and limits: CMV antigen specificity of a few CMV-associated chains was confirmed in vitro.

Nominal health characterized the donors when sampled, though unrecorded immune exposures were likely. Trimming took 4 bases from V and 2 from J; bases not matched to a gene: 18. The germline CDR1 and CDR2 sequences are SGHTA and FQGTGA. CDR3 length: 20 amino acids. With respect to this clone: Its antigen is not identified.

The PCR contained 60 Vbeta and 13 Jbeta primers. Sequencing used immunoSEQ multiplex PCR; TCRdb keeps in-frame clones, though not all of them. The sample has roughly 110,000 clones, around 78% seen once. The receptor comes from a man aged 25 to 40 in good health and CMV-seronegative. The rearrangement uses TRBV7-3 and TRBJ2-5; the match to TRBD2 covers 11 bases. Sequencing used PBMCs. The CDR3 is CASSSGQPLAGATGQETQYF. CDR3 sequence (DNA): TGTGCCAGCAGCTCCGGACAGCCACTAGCGGGAGCGACGGGGCAAGAGACCCAGTACTTC.